The rows below give T cell receptor beta chains drawn from one sample of a study of cytomegalovirus exposure and HLA in healthy donors. Here immunoSEQ multiplex PCR was the method, and the copy in TCRdb shows in-frame clones only, minus some. The table lists 150,000 to 200,000 clones, about four fifths of them singletons. The sequenced sample consisted of PBMCs. The origin of the receptors is a woman aged 30 to 39 in good health and CMV-seropositive. CDR3s include the opening cysteine and the closing phenylalanine or tryptophan. The D gene is left open where the match is weak. A row's size may be missing; if present it is once, few, many or a size class.

d_gene: NA; j_gene: TRBJ2-3; len: 16; v_gene: TRBV6-6; abundance: NA; CDR3aa: CASSYKLRQGTDTQYF; CDR3nt: TGTGCCAGCAGCTATAAATTACGACAGGGCACAGATACGCAGTATTTT
d_gene: NA; j_gene: TRBJ1-2; len: 15; v_gene: TRBV29-1; abundance: once; CDR3aa: CSVRGGGELNYGYTF; CDR3nt: TGCAGCGTCAGGGGAGGGGGAGAACTTAACTATGGCTACACCTTC
d_gene: NA; j_gene: TRBJ2-4; len: 14; v_gene: TRBV4-3; abundance: few; CDR3aa: CASSQDLAKNIQYF; CDR3nt: TGCGCCAGCAGCCAAGACCTCGCCAAAAACATTCAGTACTTC
d_gene: TRBD1; j_gene: TRBJ1-3; len: 15; v_gene: TRBV5-1; abundance: few; CDR3aa: CASSTRTGGGNTIYF; CDR3nt: TGCGCCAGCAGCACCCGGACAGGGGGCGGAAACACCATATATTTT
d_gene: NA; j_gene: TRBJ2-7; len: 15; v_gene: TRBV5-8; abundance: NA; CDR3aa: CASSPKPWASYEQYF; CDR3nt: TGTGCCAGCAGTCCTAAGCCGTGGGCCAGCTACGAGCAGTACTTC
d_gene: TRBD1; j_gene: TRBJ1-5; len: 15; v_gene: TRBV2; abundance: NA; CDR3aa: CASNVGQGAIQPQHF; CDR3nt: TGTGCCAGCAATGTTGGACAGGGGGCAATTCAGCCCCAGCATTTT
d_gene: TRBD2; j_gene: TRBJ2-7; len: 15; v_gene: TRBV6-1; abundance: NA; CDR3aa: CASSEGTSGPYEQYF; CDR3nt: TGTGCCAGCAGTGAAGGGACTAGCGGACCCTACGAGCAGTACTTC
d_gene: NA; j_gene: TRBJ2-1; len: 15; v_gene: TRBV11-2; abundance: NA; CDR3aa: CASSATGSEYNEQFF; CDR3nt: TGTGCCAGCAGCGCAACGGGGAGCGAGTACAATGAGCAGTTCTTC
d_gene: NA; j_gene: TRBJ1-1; len: 13; v_gene: TRBV5-8; abundance: NA; CDR3aa: CASSLEVSRWAFF; CDR3nt: TGTGCCAGCAGCTTGGAAGTTTCCCGGTGGGCTTTCTTT
d_gene: NA; j_gene: TRBJ2-2; len: 13; v_gene: TRBV6-5; abundance: NA; CDR3aa: CASSRDFTGELFF; CDR3nt: TGTGCCAGCAGCCGGGACTTCACCGGGGAGCTGTTTTTT
d_gene: NA; j_gene: TRBJ2-7; len: 16; v_gene: TRBV19; abundance: NA; CDR3aa: CASSIGAPEASYEQYF; CDR3nt: TGTGCCAGTAGTATTGGGGCCCCGGAAGCCTCCTACGAGCAGTACTTC
d_gene: NA; j_gene: TRBJ2-2; len: 14; v_gene: TRBV5-1; abundance: NA; CDR3aa: CASSLRENTGELFF; CDR3nt: TGCGCCAGCAGCTTGCGGGAGAACACCGGGGAGCTGTTTTTT
d_gene: NA; j_gene: TRBJ1-2; len: 14; v_gene: TRBV10-3; abundance: NA; CDR3aa: CAISETGLTYGYTF; CDR3nt: TGTGCCATCAGTGAGACAGGATTAACCTATGGCTACACCTTC
d_gene: NA; j_gene: TRBJ1-3; len: 15; v_gene: TRBV11-2; abundance: few; CDR3aa: CASSLQGLSGNTIYF; CDR3nt: TGTGCCAGCAGCTTACAGGGGCTCTCTGGAAACACCATATATTTT
d_gene: NA; j_gene: TRBJ1-4; len: 15; v_gene: TRBV7-2; abundance: NA; CDR3aa: CASSLGGRVGEKLFF; CDR3nt: TGTGCCAGCAGCTTAGGTGGCCGGGTTGGTGAAAAACTGTTTTTT
d_gene: TRBD1; j_gene: TRBJ2-6; len: 17; v_gene: TRBV7-6; abundance: NA; CDR3aa: CASSLVRDRDGANVLTF; CDR3nt: TGTGCCAGCAGCTTAGTCCGGGACAGGGATGGGGCCAACGTCCTGACTTTC
d_gene: NA; j_gene: TRBJ2-7; len: 13; v_gene: TRBV2; abundance: NA; CDR3aa: CASITGSTYEQYF; CDR3nt: TGTGCCAGCATCACCGGGAGTACCTACGAGCAGTACTTC
d_gene: NA; j_gene: TRBJ1-1; len: 10; v_gene: TRBV20-1; abundance: NA; CDR3aa: CSAPLRGAFF; CDR3nt: TGCAGTGCTCCCCTTCGGGGGGCTTTCTTT
d_gene: NA; j_gene: TRBJ1-4; len: 14; v_gene: TRBV6-6; abundance: NA; CDR3aa: CASSYPGDNEKLFF; CDR3nt: TGTGCCAGCAGTTACCCAGGGGACAATGAAAAACTGTTTTTT
d_gene: TRBD1; j_gene: TRBJ1-2; len: 15; v_gene: TRBV5-1; abundance: NA; CDR3aa: CASSLEGTGRGGYTF; CDR3nt: TGCGCCAGCAGCTTGGAGGGGACAGGGAGGGGTGGCTACACCTTC
d_gene: NA; j_gene: TRBJ2-1; len: 15; v_gene: TRBV5-1; abundance: NA; CDR3aa: CASSSWAGLGNEQFF; CDR3nt: TGCGCCAGCAGCTCTTGGGCGGGACTTGGGAATGAGCAGTTCTTC
d_gene: NA; j_gene: TRBJ2-2; len: 15; v_gene: TRBV9; abundance: few; CDR3aa: CASSVGAWNTGELFF; CDR3nt: TGTGCCAGCAGCGTAGGGGCTTGGAACACCGGGGAGCTGTTTTTT
d_gene: NA; j_gene: TRBJ1-1; len: 16; v_gene: TRBV7-9; abundance: NA; CDR3aa: CASSLASRESDTEAFF; CDR3nt: TGTGCCAGCAGCTTAGCAAGCCGGGAATCGGACACTGAAGCTTTCTTT
d_gene: NA; j_gene: TRBJ2-3; len: 13; v_gene: TRBV7-3; abundance: NA; CDR3aa: CASSRVAADTQYF; CDR3nt: TGTGCCAGCAGCCGGGTAGCCGCGGATACGCAGTATTTT
d_gene: NA; j_gene: TRBJ2-1; len: 17; v_gene: TRBV10-1; abundance: NA; CDR3aa: CASKFRGRAGSYNEQFF; CDR3nt: TGCGCCAGCAAATTTCGAGGGCGCGCCGGCTCCTACAATGAGCAGTTCTTC
d_gene: TRBD1; j_gene: TRBJ1-4; len: 18; v_gene: TRBV6-1; abundance: NA; CDR3aa: CASSVGQGKWERSEKLFF; CDR3nt: TGTGCCAGCAGTGTCGGACAGGGGAAGTGGGAACGAAGTGAAAAACTGTTTTTT
d_gene: TRBD1; j_gene: TRBJ1-4; len: 17; v_gene: TRBV5-1; abundance: few; CDR3aa: CASSRSDNRGPGGKLFF; CDR3nt: TGCGCCAGCAGTCGAAGCGATAACAGGGGGCCGGGAGGAAAACTGTTTTTT
d_gene: NA; j_gene: TRBJ1-2; len: 15; v_gene: TRBV5-6; abundance: NA; CDR3aa: CASSPPYGRGYGYTF; CDR3nt: TGTGCCAGCAGCCCACCTTATGGACGGGGCTATGGCTACACCTTC
d_gene: TRBD1; j_gene: TRBJ2-7; len: 14; v_gene: TRBV29-1; abundance: NA; CDR3aa: CSVAPGQPTREQYF; CDR3nt: TGCAGCGTTGCACCGGGACAGCCTACGCGCGAGCAGTACTTC
d_gene: NA; j_gene: TRBJ1-1; len: 13; v_gene: TRBV18; abundance: NA; CDR3aa: CASSPQINTEAFF; CDR3nt: TGTGCCAGCTCACCTCAGATAAACACTGAAGCTTTCTTT
d_gene: NA; j_gene: TRBJ2-7; len: 11; v_gene: TRBV16; abundance: NA; CDR3aa: CASSPSYEQYF; CDR3nt: TGTGCCAGCAGCCCGTCCTACGAGCAGTACTTC
d_gene: NA; j_gene: TRBJ2-1; len: 17; v_gene: TRBV10-1; abundance: NA; CDR3aa: CASSESPGLRPYNEQFF; CDR3nt: TGCGCCAGCAGTGAGTCCCCCGGACTACGTCCGTACAATGAGCAGTTCTTC
d_gene: NA; j_gene: TRBJ1-2; len: 13; v_gene: TRBV7-2; abundance: NA; CDR3aa: CASSSRRNYGYTF; CDR3nt: TGTGCCAGCAGCTCCCGTCGGAACTATGGCTACACCTTC
d_gene: TRBD1; j_gene: TRBJ1-6; len: 14; v_gene: TRBV6-5; abundance: NA; CDR3aa: CASTSGGYNSPLHF; CDR3nt: TGTGCCAGCACGTCAGGGGGCTATAATTCACCCCTCCACTTT
d_gene: NA; j_gene: TRBJ1-1; len: 16; v_gene: TRBV5-1; abundance: NA; CDR3aa: CASSLAPGVRINEAFF; CDR3nt: TGCGCCAGCAGCTTGGCCCCAGGGGTGAGGATAAATGAAGCTTTCTTT
d_gene: NA; j_gene: TRBJ1-1; len: 14; v_gene: TRBV4-3; abundance: once; CDR3aa: CASSQDTGYTEAFF; CDR3nt: TGCGCCAGCAGCCAAGATACAGGGTACACTGAAGCTTTCTTT
d_gene: TRBD2; j_gene: TRBJ2-3; len: 20; v_gene: TRBV4-2; abundance: NA; CDR3aa: CASSQERASGDFPGLDTQYF; CDR3nt: TGTGCCAGCAGCCAAGAGAGGGCTAGCGGGGACTTCCCTGGTTTGGATACGCAGTATTTT